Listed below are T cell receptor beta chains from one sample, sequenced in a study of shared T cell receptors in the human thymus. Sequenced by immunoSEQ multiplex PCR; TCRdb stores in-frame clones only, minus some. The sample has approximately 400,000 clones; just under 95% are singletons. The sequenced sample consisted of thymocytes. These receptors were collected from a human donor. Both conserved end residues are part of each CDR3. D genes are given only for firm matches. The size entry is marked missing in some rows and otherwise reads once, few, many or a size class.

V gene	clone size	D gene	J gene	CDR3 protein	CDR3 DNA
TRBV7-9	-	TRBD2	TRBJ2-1	CASSPDPSGTYNEQFF	TGTGCCAGCAGCCCAGATCCTAGCGGGACCTACAATGAGCAGTTCTTC
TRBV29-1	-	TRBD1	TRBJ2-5	CSVKPDRGGETQYF	TGCAGCGTGAAACCAGACAGGGGAGGAGAGACCCAGTACTTC
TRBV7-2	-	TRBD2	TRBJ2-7	CASSMGLAGGTLSYEQYF	TGTGCCAGCAGCATGGGACTAGCGGGAGGGACCCTATCCTACGAGCAGTACTTC
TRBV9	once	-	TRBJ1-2	CASKPREEGYGYTF	TGTGCCAGCAAGCCGAGGGAGGAGGGTTATGGCTACACCTTC
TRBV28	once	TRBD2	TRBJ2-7	CASTLENRLLRGEASSYEQYF	TGTGCCAGCACCTTGGAGAACAGGCTCCTACGGGGGGAGGCGAGCTCCTACGAGCAGTACTTC
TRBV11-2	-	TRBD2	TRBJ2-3	CASSLRTSGRGAPGDTQYF	TGTGCCAGCAGCCTGCGGACTAGCGGGAGAGGCGCACCGGGAGATACGCAGTATTTT
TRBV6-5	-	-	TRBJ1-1	CASSPERQGIVEAFF	TGTGCCAGCAGTCCTGAACGCCAGGGGATCGTTGAAGCTTTCTTT
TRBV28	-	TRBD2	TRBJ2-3	CASRGLAGEDTQYF	TGTGCCAGCAGAGGGCTAGCGGGGGAGGATACGCAGTATTTT
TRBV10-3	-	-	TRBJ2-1	CAISESRQRIYNEQFF	TGTGCCATCAGTGAGTCGAGGCAGCGGATTTACAATGAGCAGTTCTTC
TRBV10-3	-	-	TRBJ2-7	CATSSAEGHEQYF	TGTGCCACCTCCTCTGCCGAGGGGCACGAGCAGTACTTC
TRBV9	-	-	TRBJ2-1	CASSVGMRYYNEQFF	TGTGCCAGCAGCGTAGGGATGAGGTACTACAATGAGCAGTTCTTC
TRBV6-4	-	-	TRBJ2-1	CAIQNGVGVGEQFF	TGTGCCATCCAGAATGGAGTGGGGGTCGGGGAGCAGTTCTTC
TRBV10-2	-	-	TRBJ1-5	CASSPTWGAANNQPQHF	TGCGCCAGCAGTCCAACCTGGGGGGCTGCCAACAATCAGCCCCAGCATTTT
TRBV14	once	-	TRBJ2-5	CASSQFRFQETQYF	TGTGCCAGCAGCCAATTCCGGTTCCAAGAGACCCAGTACTTC
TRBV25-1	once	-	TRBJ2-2	CASGEDGSELNTGELFF	TGTGCCAGCGGCGAGGACGGGAGTGAATTGAACACCGGGGAGCTGTTTTTT
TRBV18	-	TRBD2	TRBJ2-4	CASSPPHSSGNIQYF	TGTGCCAGCTCACCACCCCACTCTAGCGGGAACATTCAGTACTTC
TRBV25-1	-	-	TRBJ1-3	CASSEGVAGNTIYF	TGTGCCAGCAGTGAGGGGGTAGCGGGAAACACCATATATTTT
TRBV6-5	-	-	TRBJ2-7	CASSYAGNLYEQYF	TGTGCCAGCAGTTACGCGGGGAATCTCTACGAGCAGTACTTC
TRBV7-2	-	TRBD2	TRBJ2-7	CASSLVRGEPYEQYF	TGTGCCAGCAGCTTAGTTCGGGGGGAGCCCTACGAGCAGTACTTC
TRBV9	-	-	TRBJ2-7	CASSRYPECYEQYF	TGTGCCAGCAGCCGATACCCCGAGTGTTACGAGCAGTACTTC
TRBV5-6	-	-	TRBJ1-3	CASGQGSGNTIYF	TGTGCCAGCGGTCAGGGCTCTGGAAACACCATATATTTT
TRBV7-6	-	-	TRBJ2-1	CASSLGNREDKFF	TGTGCCAGCAGCTTAGGAAATCGGGAAGATAAGTTCTTC
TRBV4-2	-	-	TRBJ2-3	CASSQDLRSGATDTQYF	TGTGCCAGCAGCCAAGATCTAAGGAGCGGAGCCACAGATACGCAGTATTTT
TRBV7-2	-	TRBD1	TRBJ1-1	CASSARDSRVLNTEAFF	TGTGCCAGCAGCGCCCGGGACAGCAGAGTTCTGAACACTGAAGCTTTCTTT
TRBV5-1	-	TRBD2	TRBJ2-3	CASSGRGAGGPPDTQYF	TGCGCCAGCAGCGGGAGAGGTGCGGGAGGGCCTCCAGATACGCAGTATTTT
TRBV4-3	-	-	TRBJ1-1	CASSQEAVRGKNTEAFF	TGCGCCAGCAGCCAGGAGGCCGTCCGGGGAAAGAACACTGAAGCTTTCTTT
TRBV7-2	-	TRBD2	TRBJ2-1	CASSTGLAGASYNEQFF	TGTGCCAGCAGCACGGGACTAGCGGGAGCCTCCTACAATGAGCAGTTCTTC
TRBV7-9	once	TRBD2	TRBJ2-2	CASSTTSGRGTGELFF	TGTGCCAGCAGCACGACTAGCGGGAGAGGCACCGGGGAGCTGTTTTTT
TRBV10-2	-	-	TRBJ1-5	CASSGGASNQPQHF	TGCGCCAGCAGTGGAGGGGCTAGCAATCAGCCCCAGCATTTT
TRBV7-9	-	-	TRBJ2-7	CASSLGWYFGNEQYF	TGTGCCAGCAGCTTAGGGTGGTACTTCGGGAACGAGCAGTACTTC
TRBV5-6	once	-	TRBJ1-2	CASSLATYGYTF	TGTGCCAGCAGCTTGGCTACATATGGCTACACCTTC
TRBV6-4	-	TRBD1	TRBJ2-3	CASSEGARGKDTQYF	TGTGCCAGCAGTGAGGGGGCCAGGGGGAAAGATACGCAGTATTTT
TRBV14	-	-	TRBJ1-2	CASSQAGNGYTF	TGTGCCAGCAGCCAAGCGGGGAATGGCTACACCTTC
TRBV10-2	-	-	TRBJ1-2	CATGRQGNISDGYTF	TGCGCCACCGGTCGTCAGGGGAATATATCTGATGGCTACACCTTC
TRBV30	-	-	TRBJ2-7	CAWSGRGRYEQYF	TGTGCCTGGAGTGGGCGGGGCCGGTACGAGCAGTACTTC
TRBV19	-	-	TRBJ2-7	CASSRDPTYEQYF	TGTGCCAGTAGCCGGGACCCGACCTACGAGCAGTACTTC
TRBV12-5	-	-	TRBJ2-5	CASGLWAGIPGGGTQYF	TGTGCTAGTGGTTTGTGGGCAGGGATACCCGGAGGGGGGACCCAGTACTTC